The table lists the clone carrying this T cell receptor beta chain with a count of one. The source of the sample is a study of blood T cell repertoires in COVID-19. Overall study context: Collection of acute and convalescent COVID-19 samples took place in the United States, Italy and Spain.

Only in-frame clones appear in the TCRdb table, and some are missing; sequencing was by immunoSEQ multiplex PCR. The sample shows 120,000 or so clones, approximately 85% of them seen only once. Trimming removed 4 bases at V and 1 base at J, with 13 bases between. Germline V gene sequence: CDR1 SQVTM, CDR2 ANQGSEA. CDR3 size: 14 residues. Sequencing input: peripheral blood. The sequence came from a woman of 80 years or more with acute or convalescent COVID-19. This chain connects TRBV29-1 to TRBJ1-1; D gene unclear. CDR3: CSVAGIYSNTEAFF. The CDR3 DNA reads TGCAGCGTTGCCGGGATTTACTCGAACACTGAAGCTTTCTTT.